The rows below give T cell receptor beta chains drawn from one sample of a study of response to subunit inactivated influenza vaccine. Via MiXCR, TCRdb re-called the RT-PCR reads, giving one row per CDR3 protein. The sample records around 540,000 distinct CDR3 sequences, about 11% being singletons. Material: PBMCs from blood, obtained on the day of vaccination. The receptors stem from a man aged 50-59 years who received an inactivated influenza vaccine. CDR3s include the opening cysteine and the closing phenylalanine or tryptophan. The D gene is left open where the match is weak. A clone size is listed for some rows: how often the clone was seen (once, few, many), or a class if it is expanded.

j_gene	d_gene	abundance	v_gene	CDR3nt	CDR3aa
TRBJ1-4	-	many	TRBV5-1	TGCGCCAGCAGCTACTATGCCGGAACTAATGAAAAACTGTTTTTT	CASSYYAGTNEKLFF
TRBJ2-1	-	few	TRBV4-1	TGCGCCAGCAGCCAAAGTGGGTATGAGCAGTTCTTC	CASSQSGYEQFF
TRBJ2-1	-	-	TRBV6-2/TRBV6-3	TGTGCCAGCAGTTACTCGATCGTGGGGTACAATGAGCAGTTCTTC	CASSYSIVGYNEQFF
TRBJ2-3	TRBD2	few	TRBV12-3/TRBV12-4	TGTGCCAGCAGTTTCGCGAGCGGGAGTACAGATACGCAGTATTTT	CASSFASGSTDTQYF
TRBJ2-7	-	once	TRBV12-3/TRBV12-4	TGTGCCAGCAGTAAACCGGGACTTCACTCCTACGAGCAGTACTTC	CASSKPGLHSYEQYF
TRBJ1-2	-	few	TRBV29-1	TGCAGCGTTGAAGGGGCCCAGGGGGGCTACACCTTC	CSVEGAQGGYTF
TRBJ2-7	TRBD2	few	TRBV20-1	TGCAGTGCTAGAGTCCTAGCGGGGACCATCTCCTACGAGCAGTACTTC	CSARVLAGTISYEQYF
TRBJ2-1	TRBD1	few	TRBV18	TGTGCCAGCTCACAGGGACAGCCTTTCTTC	CASSQGQPFF
TRBJ2-5	TRBD1	few	TRBV5-1	TGCGCCAGCAGCCCGGACAGGGTGGTAGAGACCCAGTACTTC	CASSPDRVVETQYF
TRBJ2-3	TRBD2	few	TRBV5-1	TGCGCCAGCAGCATGGGACTAAATCCCGATACGCAGTATTTT	CASSMGLNPDTQYF
TRBJ2-2	-	few	TRBV5-1	TGCGCCAGCAGCCTAGGCCAGGGTTTGGAGACCGGGGAGCTGTTTTTT	CASSLGQGLETGELFF
TRBJ1-1	-	many	TRBV6-2/TRBV6-3	TGTGCCAGCAGTTACAATCAGGGTGTGGGCACTGAAGCTTTCTTT	CASSYNQGVGTEAFF
TRBJ2-3	-	-	TRBV11-2	TGTGCCAGCAGGCTAGACCCGGGAGGGGGCACACATACGCAGTATTTT	CASRLDPGGGTHTQYF
TRBJ2-7	-	many	TRBV12-3/TRBV12-4	TGTGCCAGCAGTACCTGGGACACGTACGAGCAGTACTTC	CASSTWDTYEQYF
TRBJ2-7	-	few	TRBV20-1	TGCAGTGCCCCTATAGTGGGAGACGAGCAGTACTTC	CSAPIVGDEQYF
TRBJ2-1	TRBD2	few	TRBV2	TGTGCCAGCAGAGAACCGGGACTAGCGGGAGCTTTTTACAATGAGCAGTTCTTC	CASREPGLAGAFYNEQFF
TRBJ1-6	-	few	TRBV29-1	TGCAGCGTTTCCCCTGGAGAGGGTTCACCCCTCCACTTT	CSVSPGEGSPLHF
TRBJ1-5	-	many	TRBV3-1	TGTGCCAGCAGCCAAGTAGGGCGCGGGCCCCAGCATTTT	CASSQVGRGPQHF
TRBJ2-3	-	many	TRBV5-6	TGTGCCAGCAGCGGGCCGGTCGGGGGACGGGTCACAGATACGCAGTATTTT	CASSGPVGGRVTDTQYF
TRBJ2-5	-	-	TRBV21-1	TGTGCCAGCAGTAGTGAGCGGGGGTATCAAGAGACCCAGTACTTC	CASSSERGYQETQYF
TRBJ1-5	-	-	TRBV6-1	TGTGCCAGCAGTGAATTGGGGGGTGGCAATCAGCCCCAGCATTTT	CASSELGGGNQPQHF
TRBJ2-1	TRBD2	-	TRBV5-1	TGCGCCAGCAGCGAAACTAGCGGGAGCCATGAGCAGTTCTTC	CASSETSGSHEQFF
TRBJ1-1	-	few	TRBV28	TGTGCCAGCAGTTTTCTCCGGACACAAGCTTTCTTT	CASSFLRTQAFF
TRBJ2-3	TRBD2	few	TRBV28	TGTGCCAGCAGTCCCCAATTGGCGGGAGGGCTCTACACAGATACGCAGTATTTT	CASSPQLAGGLYTDTQYF
TRBJ2-7	-	-	TRBV5-1	TGCGCCAGCAGCGACCGACCGAGGGCCTACGAGCAGTACTTC	CASSDRPRAYEQYF
TRBJ2-4	-	-	TRBV5-6	TGTGCCAGCAGCTCCGATTCCAAAAACATTCAGTACTTC	CASSSDSKNIQYF
TRBJ2-7	-	few	TRBV28	TGTGCCAGCAGTTCTTTTTTCGAGCAGTACTTC	CASSSFFEQYF
TRBJ2-3	TRBD2	few	TRBV20-1	TGCAGTGCGAGGCCCGGGACTAGCATTAATCCAGATACGCAGTATTTT	CSARPGTSINPDTQYF
TRBJ2-5	-	few	TRBV20-1	TGCAGCGTAACGGGACTTGGGGTACAAGAGACCCAGTACTTC	CSVTGLGVQETQYF
TRBJ2-1	TRBD2	-	TRBV4-3	TGCGCCAGCAGCCAATCAACTCCACTAGCGGGAGTTAACAATGAGCAGTTCTTC	CASSQSTPLAGVNNEQFF
TRBJ1-4	-	-	TRBV20-1	TGCAGTGCTTCGAGTGCGGGCAGGACTAATGAAAAACTGTTTTTT	CSASSAGRTNEKLFF
TRBJ2-2	-	few	TRBV10-3	TGTGCCATCAGGCAGACCACAGGGCCCAACACCGGGGAGCTGTTTTTT	CAIRQTTGPNTGELFF
TRBJ2-3	-	few	TRBV27	TGTGCCAGCAGTTTAGCACCAGGGGCGCAGTATTCAGATACGCAGTATTTT	CASSLAPGAQYSDTQYF
TRBJ2-2	TRBD2	few	TRBV6-1	TGTGCCAGCAGCACTAGCGGGAGGGTTACCGGGGAGCTGTTTTTT	CASSTSGRVTGELFF
TRBJ1-2	TRBD1	-	TRBV6-1	TGTGCCAGCAGCAGTCCGGACAGGGGTGAGGCCTATGGCTACACCTTC	CASSSPDRGEAYGYTF
TRBJ2-1	-	few	TRBV9	TGTGCCAGCAGCGGAATGTCAAATCGGGCGAGCGGTGAGCAGTTCTTC	CASSGMSNRASGEQFF
TRBJ1-6	TRBD1	few	TRBV10-3	TGTGCCATCAGCAAACAGGGACAGGGAGGCAATTCACCCCTCCACTTT	CAISKQGQGGNSPLHF
TRBJ1-4	TRBD1	many	TRBV28	TGTGCCAGCAGTTTAAACAGGGGCCTTGAAAAACTGTTTTTT	CASSLNRGLEKLFF
TRBJ2-7	-	-	TRBV25-1	TGTGCCAGCAGTGAAGGGGGGCGGAGCGAGCAGTACTTC	CASSEGGRSEQYF
TRBJ1-3	-	-	TRBV12-3/TRBV12-4	TGTGCCAGCAGTTTAGGAGGGGCCTCTTCTGGAAACACCATATATTTT	CASSLGGASSGNTIYF
TRBJ2-7	TRBD1	few	TRBV5-8	TGTGCCAGCAGGAAGATTCCGGGACAGGGGTACGAGCAGTACTTC	CASRKIPGQGYEQYF
TRBJ2-7	-	-	TRBV6-1	TGTGCCAGCACTCGAGGGAGCTCCTACGAGCAGTACTTC	CASTRGSSYEQYF
TRBJ2-4	-	many	TRBV3-1	TGTGCCAGCAGCCAAGAGAAAGGGTTCCTACCCTTGAGGACCAAAAACATTCAGTACTTC	CASSQEKGFLPLRTKNIQYF
TRBJ2-4	-	-	TRBV30	TGTGCCTGGAAGCCGGGGCCGGACATTCAGTACTTC	CAWKPGPDIQYF
TRBJ2-5	-	many	TRBV20-1	TGCAGTGCTAGAATTGGCGTAGAGACCCAGTACTTC	CSARIGVETQYF
TRBJ2-2	TRBD1	few	TRBV29-1	TGCAGCGTTCTTACCGCCCTGGACAGGAGAGACACCGGGGAGCTGTTTTTT	CSVLTALDRRDTGELFF
TRBJ2-2	TRBD1	-	TRBV29-1	TGCAGCGTAAGGACAGGGAATACCGGGGAGCTGTTTTTT	CSVRTGNTGELFF
TRBJ2-5	-	few	TRBV29-1	TGCAGTATAATGGGGCAATCCGGAGAGACCCAGTACTTC	CSIMGQSGETQYF
TRBJ2-5	TRBD1	-	TRBV5-1	TGCGCCAGCAGCTCCCCCGGGACAGGGGACGTAGAGACCCAGTACTTC	CASSSPGTGDVETQYF
TRBJ2-5	-	few	TRBV5-6	TGTGCCAGCAGCTTGGATGTTAGGGCGGAGACCCAGTACTTC	CASSLDVRAETQYF